The rows below give T cell receptor beta chains drawn from one sample of a study of T cells in Graves' hyperthyroidism and ophthalmopathy. TCRdb processed the multiplex PCR reads anew with MiXCR; each CDR3 protein has one entry. This table has approximately 300,000 distinct CDR3 sequences, 15% to 20% appearing once. What was sequenced was blood. These receptors were taken from a woman aged 60-75 years with Graves' ophthalmopathy. The conserved cysteine and the conserved F or W are not part of the CDR3 here. D genes are given only for firm matches.

TRBV2	TRBJ2-3	-	13	ASSERGRGTDTQY
TRBV29-1	TRBJ1-1	TRBD1	17	SVDSSTGQGRGWNTEAF
TRBV6-1	TRBJ1-6	-	12	ASTEHIEYSPLH
TRBV20-1	TRBJ2-7	TRBD2	16	SANLQAHLGGERYEQY
TRBV12-3/TRBV12-4	TRBJ2-7	-	11	ASSSSGVYEQY
TRBV11-2	TRBJ2-5	TRBD2	14	ASSLGTSGRGETQY
TRBV9	TRBJ1-6	-	12	ASSVREDNSPLH
TRBV19	TRBJ2-2	-	13	ASSINVGNTGELF
TRBV27	TRBJ2-1	TRBD2	14	ASSSGLAGGPGEQF
TRBV29-1	TRBJ2-1	-	12	SVPVGALHNEQF
TRBV6-9	TRBJ2-2	-	11	ASSGDRGGELF
TRBV7-6	TRBJ2-1	-	13	ASSLVGQRRGEQF
TRBV15	TRBJ2-5	-	14	ATSRDQAGRGLAQY
TRBV5-1	TRBJ2-1	TRBD2	14	ASRLAAVSSYNEQF
TRBV28	TRBJ2-1	-	11	ASRRLIYNEQF
TRBV27	TRBJ2-2	-	12	ASSSNTNTGELF
TRBV27	TRBJ2-7	-	12	ASSPTTGFYEQY
TRBV27	TRBJ2-7	-	14	ASSFDGLGGLYEQY
TRBV28	TRBJ2-2	-	10	ASEMDTGELF
TRBV5-6	TRBJ2-5	-	12	ASSGEAVRETQY
TRBV5-1	TRBJ2-7	-	12	ASSLAGGDNEQY
TRBV28	TRBJ1-2	-	14	ASTETGGGLDYGYT
TRBV12-3/TRBV12-4	TRBJ1-3	-	11	ASSPSAGNTIY
TRBV3-1	TRBJ2-4	-	12	ASSQAGFSNIQY
TRBV6-1	TRBJ1-6	-	13	ASSLLGGSNSPLH
TRBV7-7	TRBJ1-5	-	13	ASSSSGGLNQPQH
TRBV28	TRBJ2-5	-	8	ASRQETQY
TRBV4-3	TRBJ2-1	TRBD1	13	ASSPRTGKTAEQF
TRBV19	TRBJ2-5	-	11	ASRRTPGETQY
TRBV10-3	TRBJ1-3	-	12	AISEDLSGNTIY
TRBV6-1	TRBJ2-5	-	11	ASRGPLQETQY
TRBV7-2	TRBJ2-7	TRBD2	13	ASSLRAGGRYEQY
TRBV28	TRBJ2-2	TRBD2	14	ASSPGFPGGTGELF
TRBV7-6	TRBJ1-1	-	11	ASSDRLNTEAF
TRBV6-2/TRBV6-3	TRBJ2-7	-	12	ASSYSIGGHEQY
TRBV2	TRBJ1-6	-	12	ASSEATRNSPLH
TRBV5-1	TRBJ2-7	TRBD1	14	ASSLAPTGGSYEQY
TRBV27	TRBJ2-7	-	12	ASHPVWDSYEQY
TRBV6-1	TRBJ2-7	-	9	ALTGNYEQY
TRBV4-1	TRBJ1-5	-	14	ASSQVRESGNQPQH